A selection of T cell receptor beta chains follows, all from one sample in a study of T cell repertoires in cytomegalovirus infection. No cognate antigen is known for these TCRs. One entry per CDR3 protein results from TCRdb running MiXCR on the reads. The data contain approximately 110,000 distinct CDR3 sequences, under 55% of them singletons. The specimen was CD8+ T cells from cultured PBMCs, collected from culture after CMV antigen stimulation. The receptors were gathered from a human donor in good health (CMV status not recorded). Some clones in this sample may be carry-over from other donors' samples. Both conserved end residues are part of each CDR3. The D gene is left open where the match is weak. Size is omitted from some rows. Given values are once, few, many or a class for expanded clones.

J gene,CDR3 length,V gene,clone size,D gene,CDR3 DNA,CDR3 protein
TRBJ2-3,17,TRBV6-6,-,TRBD2,TGTGCCAGCAGTTACTCGTCTAGCGGGGGGGTTGCAGATACGCAGTATTTT,CASSYSSSGGVADTQYF
TRBJ1-4,13,TRBV6-1,many,-,TGTGCCAGCAGTGAGACCGAATATGAAAAACTGTTTTTT,CASSETEYEKLFF
TRBJ2-1,12,TRBV7-9,-,-,TGTGCCAGCAGCTTAGATCCGGGAAATCGGTTCTTC,CASSLDPGNRFF
TRBJ2-1,12,TRBV6-6,-,-,TGTGCCAGCAGTTACTCACACAATGAGCAGTTCTTC,CASSYSHNEQFF
TRBJ2-2,13,TRBV27,-,-,TGTGCCAGCAGTAGGGGGGGACGAGAGGAGCTGTTTTTT,CASSRGGREELFF
TRBJ2-2,15,TRBV7-9,few,-,TGTGCCAGCAGCCCTCCCGGGGGGCCTGACGGGGAGCTGTTTTTT,CASSPPGGPDGELFF
TRBJ2-7,14,TRBV24-1,-,-,TGTGCCACCAGTGATTCCGGACGCCCGTACGAGCAGTACTTC,CATSDSGRPYEQYF
TRBJ2-1,17,TRBV11-2,few,TRBD2,TGTGCCAGCAGCTTAGTGCCAGCGGGGGGCTCCTACAATGAGCAGTTCTTC,CASSLVPAGGSYNEQFF
TRBJ1-5,14,TRBV7-6,few,-,TGTGCCAGCAGCTTAGGTTATAGCAATCAGCCCCAGCATTTT,CASSLGYSNQPQHF
TRBJ1-1,13,TRBV7-8,-,-,TGTGCCAGCAGCTCAAGATGGGACACTGAAGCTTTCTTT,CASSSRWDTEAFF
TRBJ2-3,13,TRBV27,-,-,TGTGCCAGCAGCAGCGGGAGCACAGATACGCAGTATTTT,CASSSGSTDTQYF
TRBJ2-3,13,TRBV7-6,-,TRBD1,TGTGCCAGCAGCTGGACAGGGACAGATACGCAGTATTTT,CASSWTGTDTQYF
TRBJ1-5,14,TRBV10-3,-,-,TGTGCCACCTCTGACGGCGGGGAGGGTCAGCCCCAGCATTTT,CATSDGGEGQPQHF
TRBJ1-1,12,TRBV20-1,few,-,TGCAGTCTAGGTGAGGGTCTGTCTGAAGCTTTCTTT,CSLGEGLSEAFF
TRBJ1-2,14,TRBV19,few,-,TGTGCCAGTAGTCGACAGGTGACCGCCTATGGCTACACCTTC,CASSRQVTAYGYTF
TRBJ2-3,24,TRBV18,few,-,TGTGCCAGCTCACCCGTTAAGTCGTGGACAGAGAAGGGACCGACCGATTTTAGCACAGATACGCAGTATTTT,CASSPVKSWTEKGPTDFSTDTQYF
TRBJ2-3,17,TRBV7-6,-,-,TGTGCCAGCAGCTTAGCGCAGATTCAGGGTAGCACAGATACGCAGTATTTT,CASSLAQIQGSTDTQYF
TRBJ2-1,14,TRBV7-2,few,-,TGTGCCAGCAGCTTGGGATTGGGATCCAATGAGCAGTTCTTC,CASSLGLGSNEQFF
TRBJ2-3,12,TRBV7-8,-,-,TGTGCCAGCAGCCGCGAGGCACAGACGCAGTATTTT,CASSREAQTQYF
TRBJ1-1,14,TRBV6-5,-,-,TGTGCCAGCAGTTACCAGGGTGGAAACACTGAAGCTTTCTTT,CASSYQGGNTEAFF
TRBJ2-3,16,TRBV7-2,-,-,TGTGCCAGCAGCGCCGGGGCTAGCCGGGGAATAGGCGGGCAGTATTTT,CASSAGASRGIGGQYF
TRBJ1-6,18,TRBV7-2,-,-,TGTGCCAGCAGCTGGGCGCGGACGGATAGCTCCTATAATTCACCCCTCCACTTT,CASSWARTDSSYNSPLHF
TRBJ1-5,16,TRBV19,-,TRBD1,TGTGCCAGTAGTCTTCCCGGGACAGGGAGCAATCAGCCCCAGCATTTT,CASSLPGTGSNQPQHF
TRBJ2-7,16,TRBV23-1,-,TRBD1,TGCGCCAGCAGTCAATCGAAGACAGGGAATCCTAACGAGCAGTACTTC,CASSQSKTGNPNEQYF
TRBJ2-1,15,TRBV28,many,-,TGTGCCAGCGTGACCGGGGATACCCCCTACAATGAGCAGTTCTTC,CASVTGDTPYNEQFF
TRBJ2-1,16,TRBV5-1,-,TRBD1,TGCGCCAGCAGCCCTACAGGGGGCGATTTCTACAATGAGCAGTTCTTC,CASSPTGGDFYNEQFF
TRBJ1-1,13,TRBV7-9,-,TRBD1,TGTGCCAGCAGGTCGACAGGGCTCACTGAAGCTTTCTTT,CASRSTGLTEAFF